This T cell receptor beta chain was obtained from a study of shared clonotypes between healthy human individuals. Study-level results: The naive CD4 repertoires of several donors were compared, and around 4.9% of clonotypes were shared.

Splitting of each subset's genomic DNA was done evenly across several immunoSEQ plates. The assay was immunoSEQ multiplex PCR, and TCRdb's table has in-frame clones only and misses some. Here the sample spans some 2.1 million clones, about 94% being singletons. This CDR3 comprises 15 residues. Trimming took off 2 bases at V and 3 bases at J, with 14 bases between the two ends. Germline loops: CDR1 LNHNV, CDR2 YYDKDF (reference sequence). Selected positively for CCR7 and CD45RO-negative, naive CD8 cells excluded terminally differentiated effector memory CD45RA+ cells. Healthy and HIV-negative, the adult donors had no recent acute infections or vaccinations. Donors comprised only Caucasian adults living in Nashville, Tennessee. This clone was detected once. Its antigen is still unknown.

The sample taken for sequencing was naive CD8+ T cells from PBMCs. J is TRBJ2-7 and V is TRBV15; D may correspond to TRBD1 or TRBD2 (7 bases each). This sequence was found in a man aged 18-30 years in good health. Some clones in this sample may be carry-over from other donors' samples. Here the CDR3 reads CATSRTQGTIYEQYF. For the CDR3, the DNA is TGTGCCACCAGCAGAACACAGGGGACTATCTACGAGCAGTACTTC.